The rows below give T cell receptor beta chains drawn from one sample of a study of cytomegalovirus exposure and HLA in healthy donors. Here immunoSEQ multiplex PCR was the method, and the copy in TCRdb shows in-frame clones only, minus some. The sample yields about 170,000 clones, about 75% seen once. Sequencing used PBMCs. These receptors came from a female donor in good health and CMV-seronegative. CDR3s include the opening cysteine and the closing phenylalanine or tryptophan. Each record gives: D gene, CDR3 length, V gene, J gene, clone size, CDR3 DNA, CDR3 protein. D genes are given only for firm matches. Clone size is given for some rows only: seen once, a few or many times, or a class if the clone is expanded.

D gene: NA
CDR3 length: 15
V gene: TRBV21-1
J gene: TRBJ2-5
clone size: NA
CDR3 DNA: TGTGCCAGCACGGGGGCAGACAGGGGGCGAGAGACCCAGTACTTC
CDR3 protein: CASTGADRGRETQYF

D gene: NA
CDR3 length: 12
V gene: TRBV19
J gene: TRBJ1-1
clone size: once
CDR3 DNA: TGTGCCAGTTTGGCAGGGGACACTGAAGCTTTCTTT
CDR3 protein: CASLAGDTEAFF

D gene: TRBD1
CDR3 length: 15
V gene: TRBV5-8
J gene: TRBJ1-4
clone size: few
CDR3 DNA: TGTGCCAGCAGCACGGGGACAGGGGGTAGTGAAAAACTGTTTTTT
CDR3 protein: CASSTGTGGSEKLFF

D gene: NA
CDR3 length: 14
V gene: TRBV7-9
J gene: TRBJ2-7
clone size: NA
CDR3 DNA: TGTTCCAGCAGCTTAGATGCGGTCTCCTACGAGCAGTACTTC
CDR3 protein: CSSSLDAVSYEQYF

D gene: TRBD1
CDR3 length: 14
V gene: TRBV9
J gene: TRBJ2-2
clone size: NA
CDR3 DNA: TGTGCCAGCAGCGTGGGGACAGGGACCGGGGAGCTGTTTTTT
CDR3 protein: CASSVGTGTGELFF

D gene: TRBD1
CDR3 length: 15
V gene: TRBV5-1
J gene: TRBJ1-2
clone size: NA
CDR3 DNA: TGCGCCAGCAGCTGGGGGACAGGGGGATCCGGTGGCTACACCTTC
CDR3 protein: CASSWGTGGSGGYTF

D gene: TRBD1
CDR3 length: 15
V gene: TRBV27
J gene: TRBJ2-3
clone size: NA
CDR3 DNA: TGTGCCAGCAGGCCCGGGACAGGGTACACAGATACGCAGTATTTT
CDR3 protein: CASRPGTGYTDTQYF

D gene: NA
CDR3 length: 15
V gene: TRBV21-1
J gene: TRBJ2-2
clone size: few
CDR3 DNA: TGTGCCAGTACTAGCGGGAGGGCCCGAAGCGGGGAGCTGTTTTTT
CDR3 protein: CASTSGRARSGELFF

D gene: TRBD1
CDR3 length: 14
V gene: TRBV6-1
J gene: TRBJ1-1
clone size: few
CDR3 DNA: TGTGCCAGCAGAGCTGGGACAGGGAACACTGAAGCTTTCTTT
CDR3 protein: CASRAGTGNTEAFF

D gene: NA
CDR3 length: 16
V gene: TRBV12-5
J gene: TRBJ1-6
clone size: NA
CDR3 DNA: TGTGCTAGTGGTTTGCCGGGTAGCTCCTATAATTCACCCCTCCACTTT
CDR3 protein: CASGLPGSSYNSPLHF

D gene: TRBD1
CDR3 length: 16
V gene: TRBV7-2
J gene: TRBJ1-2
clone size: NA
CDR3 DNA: TGTGCCAGCAGCTTATTACAGGGGGCTCGAGAGAATGGCTACACCTTC
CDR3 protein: CASSLLQGARENGYTF

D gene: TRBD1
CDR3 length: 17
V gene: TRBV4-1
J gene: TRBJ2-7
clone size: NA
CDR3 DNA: TGCGCCAGCAGCCAAGATCGTTCGAGGACAGGGGAGCCGTGGCAGTACTTC
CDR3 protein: CASSQDRSRTGEPWQYF

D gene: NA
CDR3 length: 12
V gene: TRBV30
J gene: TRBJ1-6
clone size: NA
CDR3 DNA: TGTGCCTGGGGACGGGGAAATTCACCCCTCCACTTT
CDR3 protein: CAWGRGNSPLHF

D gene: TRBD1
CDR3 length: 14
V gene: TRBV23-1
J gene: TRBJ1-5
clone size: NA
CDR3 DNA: TGCGCCAGCAGTCAATCTCCGGGACAGGGCCTTAAGCATTTT
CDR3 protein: CASSQSPGQGLKHF

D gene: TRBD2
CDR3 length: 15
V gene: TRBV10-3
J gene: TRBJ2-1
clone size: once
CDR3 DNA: TGTGCCATCAGGGTACTAGCGGGAACCTACAATGAGCAGTTCTTC
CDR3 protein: CAIRVLAGTYNEQFF

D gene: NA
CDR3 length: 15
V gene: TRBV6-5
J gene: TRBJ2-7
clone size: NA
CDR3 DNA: TGTGCCAGCAGTCCTACAGGGCTTTCCTCCTACGAGCAGTACTTC
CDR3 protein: CASSPTGLSSYEQYF

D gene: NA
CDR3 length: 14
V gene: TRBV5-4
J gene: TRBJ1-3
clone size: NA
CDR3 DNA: TGTGCCAGCAGCGCCCCGGGTCCGGGAAACACCATATATTTT
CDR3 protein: CASSAPGPGNTIYF

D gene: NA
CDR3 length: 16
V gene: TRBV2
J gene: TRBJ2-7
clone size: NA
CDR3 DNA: TGTGCCAGCAGTGGACCCTCGACAGTGTACGTCTACGAGCAGTACTTC
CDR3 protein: CASSGPSTVYVYEQYF

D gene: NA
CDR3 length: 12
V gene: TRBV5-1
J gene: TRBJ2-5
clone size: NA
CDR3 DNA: TGCGCCAGCAGTATAGGGGTGGAGACCCAGTACTTC
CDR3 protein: CASSIGVETQYF

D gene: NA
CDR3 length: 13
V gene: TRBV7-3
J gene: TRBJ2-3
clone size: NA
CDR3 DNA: TGTGCCAGCAGCTTGGTTGGGGCGGATACGCAGTATTTT
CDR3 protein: CASSLVGADTQYF

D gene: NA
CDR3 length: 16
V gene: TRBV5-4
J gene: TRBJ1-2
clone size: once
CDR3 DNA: TGTGCCAGCAGCCGGGCGGGCTTTACAATAAACTATGGCTACACCTTC
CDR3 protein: CASSRAGFTINYGYTF

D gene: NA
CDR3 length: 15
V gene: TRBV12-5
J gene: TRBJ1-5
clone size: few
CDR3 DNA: TGTGCTAGTGGTTTGGCCCCGGGAACAAATCAGCCCCAGCATTTT
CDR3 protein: CASGLAPGTNQPQHF

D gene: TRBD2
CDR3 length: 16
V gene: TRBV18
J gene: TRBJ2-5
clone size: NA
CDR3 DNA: TGTGCCAGCTCAGCAAGCCTAGCGGGACGGTCTGAGACCCAGTACTTC
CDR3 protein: CASSASLAGRSETQYF

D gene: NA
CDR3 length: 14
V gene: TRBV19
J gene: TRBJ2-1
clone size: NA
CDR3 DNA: TGTGCCAGTAGTATAGACAGGCGGGCGTGGGAGCAGTTCTTC
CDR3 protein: CASSIDRRAWEQFF

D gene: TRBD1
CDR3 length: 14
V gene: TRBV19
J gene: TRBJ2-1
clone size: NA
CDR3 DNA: TGTGCCAGTGCGGACAGGGGTACCTACAATGAGCAGTTCTTC
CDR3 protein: CASADRGTYNEQFF

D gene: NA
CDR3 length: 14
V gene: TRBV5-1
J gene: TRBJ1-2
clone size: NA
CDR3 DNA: TGCGCCAGCAGCGTCGGGACATACCCCTATGGCTACACCTTC
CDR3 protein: CASSVGTYPYGYTF

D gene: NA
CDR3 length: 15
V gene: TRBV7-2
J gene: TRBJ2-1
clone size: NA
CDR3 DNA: TGTGCCAGCAGAACCGGGTCCGAGCATTACAATGAGCAGTTCTTC
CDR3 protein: CASRTGSEHYNEQFF